The 10 T cell receptor beta chains below all came from one sample that was sequenced in a study of graft-versus-host responses after intestinal transplantation. No antigens are known for them. Here immunoSEQ multiplex PCR was the method, and the copy in TCRdb shows in-frame clones only, minus some. Here the sample spans tens of thousands of clones, roughly nine tenths being singletons. This material consisted of unstimulated CD4+ T cells sorted from spleen or lymph node cells, taken before intestinal transplant. The receptors derive from a human donor who received an intestinal transplant.

The rearrangement links TRBV30 to TRBJ2-3; 7 nucleotides match TRBD1. Germline-derived CDR1 and CDR2 are GTSNPN and SVGIG (reference sequence). This CDR3 has 16 residues. V lost 0 bases, J lost 1 base, and 7 bases stayed unmatched. CDR3 sequence: CAWSVTGQGGTDTQYF. The CDR3 DNA sequence: TGTGCCTGGAGTGTAACCGGGCAGGGGGGCACAGATACGCAGTATTTT.

This chain joins TRBV4-3 and TRBJ2-7; 12 nucleotides line up with TRBD2. This CDR3 is built from 18 residues. Trimming at V came to 0 bases and at J to 1 base, leaving 7 bases not matched to a gene. Germline CDR1 is LGHNA and CDR2 is YSLEER. The CDR3 DNA follows: TGCGCCAGCAGCCAAGATACTAGCGGGGGGTCAAAATCCTACGAGCAGTACTTC. Translation: CASSQDTSGGSKSYEQYF.

The chain combines TRBV2 with TRBJ2-3, with D possibly TRBD1 on 8 matching bases. Trimming cost V 2 bases and J 2 bases, with 17 bases left between them. The CDR3 length is 17 residues. CDR1 and CDR2 from the germline V gene are SNHLY and FYNNEI. CDR3 nucleotide sequence: TGTGCCAGCAGTGAACCCTACAGGGGGGGAGACACAGATACGCAGTATTTT. Its translation: CASSEPYRGGDTDTQYF.

This clone was counted between two and nine times. The rearrangement joins TRBV7-9 to TRBJ1-1; D possibly corresponds to TRBD1 (5 bases). Germline V gene sequence: CDR1 SEHNR, CDR2 FQNEAQ (reference sequence). The V end was cut by 4 bases, the J end by 5 bases, with 14 bases between. The CDR3 runs to 14 residues. The CDR3 bases are TGTGCCAGCAGCTCTCGGGGGTTCGGGACTGAAGCTTTCTTT. It translates to CASSSRGFGTEAFF.

The rearrangement links TRBV11-3 to TRBJ2-3; perhaps TRBD2 as D (6 bases). The length of the CDR3 is 14 residues. Germline V gene data show CDR1 as SGHNT and CDR2 as YENEEA. Trimming left V 1 base short and J 6 bases short, with 11 bases between. The CDR3 DNA reads TGTGCCAGCAGCTTAGTGACTAGTGGGGATACGCAGTATTTT. Its protein is CASSLVTSGDTQYF.

The chain couples TRBV4-3 to TRBJ2-1; TRBD1 might be the D (6 bases). Per germline, CDR1 LGHNA and CDR2 YSLEER. V was cut by 4 bases and J by 6 bases, with 16 bases left in between. The CDR3 covers 15 residues. CDR3 in DNA: TGCGCCAGCAGCCCCCGGGACAAGGAAGTCAATGAGCAGTTCTTC. This sequence encodes CASSPRDKEVNEQFF.

The gene calls are TRBV4-3 and TRBJ2-7; possibly TRBD2 for D (7 bases). V was trimmed by 1 base and J by 1 base, leaving 17 bases between them. Germline CDR1 reads LGHNA; CDR2 reads YSLEER. The CDR3 sequence is 17 residues long. CDR3 sequence: CASSQVSGGQGSYEQYF. The CDR3 DNA is TGCGCCAGCAGCCAAGTCTCCGGGGGGCAGGGGTCCTACGAGCAGTACTTC.

This clone was seen a few times. V usage is TRBV2 and J usage is TRBJ1-1; D ambiguous. Trimming cost V 7 bases and J 6 bases, with 15 bases left between them. The germline gives CDR1 SNHLY, CDR2 FYNNEI. The CDR3 is made up of 13 amino acids. The CDR3 protein is CASNLGRRAEAFF. CDR3 DNA sequence: TGTGCCAGCAATCTTGGCAGGCGGGCTGAAGCTTTCTTT.

The rearrangement links TRBV5-6 to TRBJ2-3; perhaps TRBD1 as D (5 bases). Germline assignment: CDR1 SGHDT and CDR2 YYEEEE. Trimming took 2 bases from V and 3 from J, leaving 10 bases between them. CDR3 length: 14 amino acids. The CDR3 nucleotides are TGTGCCAGCAGCTTTGTCAGGGTGACAGATACGCAGTATTTT. The encoded protein is CASSFVRVTDTQYF.

The chain joins TRBV25-1 to TRBJ2-2, with 7 bases lining up with TRBD2. V was clipped by 8 bases and J by 6 bases; unmatched bases: 9. The V gene's germline CDR1 is MGHDK and CDR2 SYGVNS. The CDR3 length is 14 residues. CDR3 loop: CASLSGTISGELFF. In DNA form, the CDR3 reads TGTGCCAGCCTATCCGGGACTATATCCGGGGAGCTGTTTTTT.